The TCR beta chain under discussion was sequenced for a study of blood T cell repertoires in COVID-19. Only in-frame clones appear in the TCRdb table, and some are missing; sequencing was by immunoSEQ multiplex PCR. Here the sample spans more than 300,000 clones, roughly 90% being singletons. CDR1 is LGHDT and CDR2 is YNNKEL in the germline V gene (reference sequence). There are 15 residues in the CDR3. V was trimmed by 3 bases and J by 3 bases, leaving 9 bases between them. V gene TRBV3-1 (or the pseudogene TRBV3-2) combines with J gene TRBJ2-6, with D possibly TRBD1 on 6 matching bases. The TCR originated in a woman aged 70-85 years with COVID-19, enrolled during active disease. Sequenced sample: peripheral blood. The CDR3: CASSHTGFGANVLTF. In DNA form, the CDR3 reads TGTGCCAGCAGCCATACAGGGTTTGGGGCCAACGTCCTGACTTTC.